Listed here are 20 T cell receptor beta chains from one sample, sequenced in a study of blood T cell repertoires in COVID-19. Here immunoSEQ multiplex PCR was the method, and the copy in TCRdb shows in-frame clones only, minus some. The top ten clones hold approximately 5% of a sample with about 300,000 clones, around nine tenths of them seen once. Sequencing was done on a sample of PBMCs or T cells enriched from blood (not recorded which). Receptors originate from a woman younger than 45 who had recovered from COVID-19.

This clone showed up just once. The CDR3 spells CAISREGDTEAFF. In DNA, the CDR3 is TGTGCCATCAGCCGGGAGGGAGACACTGAAGCTTTCTTT. The chain recombines TRBV10-3 with TRBJ1-1; D is undetermined. Trimming took off 6 bases at V and 3 bases at J, with 11 bases between the two ends. The germline V gene encodes CDR1 ENHRY and CDR2 SYGVKD. This CDR3 is 13 amino acids long.

Here the CDR3 DNA reads TGTGCCAGCAGCTTGACGAGATCCTACAATGAGCAGTTCTTC. Residues: CASSLTRSYNEQFF. The genes are TRBV5-6 and TRBJ2-1, with unresolved D. CDR1 SGHDT and CDR2 YYEEEE come from the germline V gene. The ends were cut back, 1 base at V and 1 base at J, with 6 bases in the middle. The CDR3 extends over 14 amino acids.

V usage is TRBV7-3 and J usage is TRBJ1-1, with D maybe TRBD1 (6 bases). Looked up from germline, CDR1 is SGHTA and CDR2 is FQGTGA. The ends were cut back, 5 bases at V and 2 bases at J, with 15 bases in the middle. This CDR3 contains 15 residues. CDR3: CASSLDSSRNTEAFF. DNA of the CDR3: TGTGCCAGCAGCCTGGACAGTAGCAGAAACACTGAAGCTTTCTTT.

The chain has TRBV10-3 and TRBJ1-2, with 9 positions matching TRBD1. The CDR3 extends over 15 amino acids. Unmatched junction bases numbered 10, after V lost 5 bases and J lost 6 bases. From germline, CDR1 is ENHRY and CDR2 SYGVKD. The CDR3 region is CAISPNPTGGDGYTF. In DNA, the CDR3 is TGTGCCATCAGTCCGAACCCAACAGGGGGCGATGGCTACACCTTC.

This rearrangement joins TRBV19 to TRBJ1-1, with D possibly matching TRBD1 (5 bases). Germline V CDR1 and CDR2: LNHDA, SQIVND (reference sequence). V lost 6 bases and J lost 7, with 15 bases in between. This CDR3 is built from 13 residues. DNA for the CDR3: TGTGCCAGTAGGACAGTCGACCTTAATGAAGCTTTCTTT. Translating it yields CASRTVDLNEAFF.

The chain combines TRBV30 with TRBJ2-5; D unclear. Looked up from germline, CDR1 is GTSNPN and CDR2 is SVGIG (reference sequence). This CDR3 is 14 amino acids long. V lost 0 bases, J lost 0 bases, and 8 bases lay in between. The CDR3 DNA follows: TGTGCCTGGAGTGTATACACACACCAAGAGACCCAGTACTTC. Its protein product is CAWSVYTHQETQYF.

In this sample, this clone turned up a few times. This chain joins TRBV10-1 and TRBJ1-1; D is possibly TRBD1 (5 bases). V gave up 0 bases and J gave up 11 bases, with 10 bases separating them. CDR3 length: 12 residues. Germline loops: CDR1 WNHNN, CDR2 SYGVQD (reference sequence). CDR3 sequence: CASSESWGVAFF. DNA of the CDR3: TGCGCCAGCAGTGAGTCCTGGGGGGTTGCTTTCTTT.

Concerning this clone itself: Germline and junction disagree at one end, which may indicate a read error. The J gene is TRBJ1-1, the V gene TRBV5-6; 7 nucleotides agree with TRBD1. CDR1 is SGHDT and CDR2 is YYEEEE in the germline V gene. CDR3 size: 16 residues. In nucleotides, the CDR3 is TGTGCCAGCGCTGAACAGGGGTCGGCCTGGAACGCTGAAGCTTTCTTT. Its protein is CASAEQGSAWNAEAFF.

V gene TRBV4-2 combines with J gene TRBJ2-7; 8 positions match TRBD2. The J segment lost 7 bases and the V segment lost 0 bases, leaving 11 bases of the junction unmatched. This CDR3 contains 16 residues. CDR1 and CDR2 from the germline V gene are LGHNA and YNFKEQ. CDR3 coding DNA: TGTGCCAGCAGCCAAGACTGGACTAGCCGGGGAGTTGAGCAGTACTTC. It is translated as CASSQDWTSRGVEQYF.

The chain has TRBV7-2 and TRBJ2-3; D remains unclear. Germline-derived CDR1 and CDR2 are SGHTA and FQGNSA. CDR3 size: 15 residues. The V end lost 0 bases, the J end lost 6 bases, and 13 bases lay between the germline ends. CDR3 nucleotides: TGTGCCAGCAGCTTAGCGTTAAGGTCACAGGATACGCAGTATTTT. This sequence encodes CASSLALRSQDTQYF.

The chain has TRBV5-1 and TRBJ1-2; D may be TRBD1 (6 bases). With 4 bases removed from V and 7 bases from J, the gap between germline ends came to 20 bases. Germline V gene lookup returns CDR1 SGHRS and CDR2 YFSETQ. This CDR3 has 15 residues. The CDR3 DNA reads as TGCGCCAGCAGCACGCGGGAAGGGGGGGCGAGTGGCTACACCTTC. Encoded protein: CASSTREGGASGYTF.

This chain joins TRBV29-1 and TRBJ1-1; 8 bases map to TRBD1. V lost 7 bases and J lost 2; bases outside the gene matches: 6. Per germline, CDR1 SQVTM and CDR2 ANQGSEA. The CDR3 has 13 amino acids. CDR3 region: CSAAGQGNTEAFF. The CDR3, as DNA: TGCAGCGCCGCTGGACAGGGCAACACTGAAGCTTTCTTT.

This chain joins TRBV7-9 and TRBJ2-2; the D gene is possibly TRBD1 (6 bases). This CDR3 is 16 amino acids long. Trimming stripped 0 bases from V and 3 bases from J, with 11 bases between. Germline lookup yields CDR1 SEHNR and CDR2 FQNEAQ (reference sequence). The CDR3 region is CASSLAQAGDTGELFF. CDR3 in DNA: TGTGCCAGCAGCTTAGCGCAGGCAGGGGACACCGGGGAGCTGTTTTTT.

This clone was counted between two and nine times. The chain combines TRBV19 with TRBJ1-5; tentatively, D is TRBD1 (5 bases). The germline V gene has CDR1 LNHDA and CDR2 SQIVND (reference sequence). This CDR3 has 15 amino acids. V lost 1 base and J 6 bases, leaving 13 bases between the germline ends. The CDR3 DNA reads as TGTGCCAGTAGTATAGCTATCCAGGGCACTCAGCCCCAGCATTTT. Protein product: CASSIAIQGTQPQHF.

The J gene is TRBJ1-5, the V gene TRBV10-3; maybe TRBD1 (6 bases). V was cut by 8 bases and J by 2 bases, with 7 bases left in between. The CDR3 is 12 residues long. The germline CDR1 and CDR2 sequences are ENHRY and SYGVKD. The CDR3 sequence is CAIAGGNQPQHF. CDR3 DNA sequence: TGTGCCATCGCAGGGGGCAATCAGCCCCAGCATTTT.

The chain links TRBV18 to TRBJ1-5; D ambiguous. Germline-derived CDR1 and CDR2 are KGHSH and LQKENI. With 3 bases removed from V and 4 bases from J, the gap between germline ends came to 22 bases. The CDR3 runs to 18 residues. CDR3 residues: CASSPWPASRRGNQPQHF. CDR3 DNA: TGTGCCAGCTCACCCTGGCCTGCCTCTCGGCGGGGAAATCAGCCCCAGCATTTT.

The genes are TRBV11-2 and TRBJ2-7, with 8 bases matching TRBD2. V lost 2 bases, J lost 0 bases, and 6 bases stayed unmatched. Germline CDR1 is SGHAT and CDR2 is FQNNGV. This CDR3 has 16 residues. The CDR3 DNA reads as TGTGCCAGCAGCTTAACGGGGGGGGCCAGCTCCTACGAGCAGTACTTC. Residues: CASSLTGGASSYEQYF.

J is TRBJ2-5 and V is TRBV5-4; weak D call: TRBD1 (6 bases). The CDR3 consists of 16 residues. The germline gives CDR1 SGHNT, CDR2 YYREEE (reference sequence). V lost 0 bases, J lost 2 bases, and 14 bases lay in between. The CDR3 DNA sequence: TGTGCCAGCAGCTTGGAAGGTGGGGGCTGGCAAGAGACCCAGTACTTC. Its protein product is CASSLEGGGWQETQYF.

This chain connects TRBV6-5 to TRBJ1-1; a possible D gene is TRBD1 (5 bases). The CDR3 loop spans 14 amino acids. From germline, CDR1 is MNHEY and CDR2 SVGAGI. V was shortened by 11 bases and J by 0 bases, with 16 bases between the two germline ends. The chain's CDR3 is CAVGEGPVNTEAFF. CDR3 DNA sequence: TGTGCCGTAGGGGAGGGACCGGTGAACACTGAAGCTTTCTTT.

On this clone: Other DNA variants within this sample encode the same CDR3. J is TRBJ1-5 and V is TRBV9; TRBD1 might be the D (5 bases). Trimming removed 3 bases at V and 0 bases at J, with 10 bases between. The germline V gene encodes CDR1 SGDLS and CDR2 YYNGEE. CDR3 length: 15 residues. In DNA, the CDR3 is TGTGCCAGCAGCGCCCAGGGTTATAGCAATCAGCCCCAGCATTTT. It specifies CASSAQGYSNQPQHF.